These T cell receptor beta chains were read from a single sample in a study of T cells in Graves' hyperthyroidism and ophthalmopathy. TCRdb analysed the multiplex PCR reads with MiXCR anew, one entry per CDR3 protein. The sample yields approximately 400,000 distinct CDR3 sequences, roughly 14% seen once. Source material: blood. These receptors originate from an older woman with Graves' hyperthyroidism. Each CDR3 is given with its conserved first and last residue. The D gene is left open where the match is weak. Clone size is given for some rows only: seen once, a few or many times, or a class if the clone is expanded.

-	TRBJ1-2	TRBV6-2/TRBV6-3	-	CASSYIDLRGVSSNYGYTF	TGTGCCAGCAGTTACATCGACCTTCGCGGGGTGTCGTCTAACTATGGCTACACCTTC
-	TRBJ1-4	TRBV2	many	CASSEWGQDEKLFF	TGTGCCAGCAGTGAATGGGGGCAGGATGAAAAACTGTTTTTT
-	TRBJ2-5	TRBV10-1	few	CASSEKGTEQETQYF	TGCGCCAGCAGTGAAAAAGGGACCGAGCAAGAGACCCAGTACTTC
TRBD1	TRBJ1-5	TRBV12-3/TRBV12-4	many	CASSATGGNQPQHF	TGTGCCAGCAGTGCGACAGGGGGCAATCAGCCCCAGCATTTT
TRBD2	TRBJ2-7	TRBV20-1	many	CSAREISGGTYEQYF	TGCAGTGCTAGAGAGATTAGCGGGGGTACCTACGAGCAGTACTTC
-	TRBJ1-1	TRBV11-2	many	CASSSYRGGLPEAFF	TGTGCCAGCAGCTCGTACCGGGGGGGATTGCCTGAAGCTTTCTTT
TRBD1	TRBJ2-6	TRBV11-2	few	CASSPRRGGANVLTF	TGTGCCAGCAGCCCCCGCAGGGGGGGGGCCAACGTCCTGACTTTC
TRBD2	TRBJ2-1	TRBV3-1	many	CASSQGLAGSYNEQFF	TGTGCCAGCAGCCAAGGACTAGCGGGATCCTACAATGAGCAGTTCTTC
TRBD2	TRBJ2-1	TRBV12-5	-	CAGAGAGNEQFF	TGTGCCGGGGCGGGAGCGGGGAATGAGCAGTTCTTC
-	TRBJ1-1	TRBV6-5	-	CASSYLDREEAFF	TGTGCCAGCAGTTACCTGGACAGAGAAGAAGCTTTCTTT
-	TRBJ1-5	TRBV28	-	CASTSNQPQHF	TGTGCCAGCACCAGCAATCAGCCCCAGCATTTT
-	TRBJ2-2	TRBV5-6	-	CASRGGVWDTGELFF	TGTGCCAGCAGAGGGGGGGTTTGGGACACCGGGGAGCTGTTTTTT
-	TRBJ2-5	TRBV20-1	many	CSANWRDQETQYF	TGCAGTGCTAATTGGCGGGACCAAGAGACCCAGTACTTC
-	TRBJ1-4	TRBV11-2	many	CASSLGFNNEKLFF	TGTGCCAGCAGCTTGGGCTTCAATAATGAAAAACTGTTTTTT
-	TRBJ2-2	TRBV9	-	CASSGTQEGVLFF	TGTGCCAGCAGCGGGACCCAAGAGGGGGTGCTGTTTTTT
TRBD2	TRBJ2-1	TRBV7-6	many	CASSFGLAGERDWSYNEQFF	TGTGCCAGCAGCTTTGGGCTAGCGGGAGAGAGGGATTGGTCCTACAATGAGCAGTTCTTC
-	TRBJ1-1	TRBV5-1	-	CASSSGSGAVDTEAFF	TGCGCCAGCAGCTCGGGATCCGGGGCTGTGGACACTGAAGCTTTCTTT
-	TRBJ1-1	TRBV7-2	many	CASSSLINTEAFF	TGTGCCAGCAGCTCCTTGATAAACACTGAAGCTTTCTTT
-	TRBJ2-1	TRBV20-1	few	CSASETDDEQFF	TGCAGTGCTAGTGAGACTGACGATGAGCAGTTCTTC
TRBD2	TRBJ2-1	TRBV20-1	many	CSAPGSSGGSLNEQFF	TGCAGTGCCCCGGGGTCTAGCGGGGGGTCTTTGAATGAGCAGTTCTTC
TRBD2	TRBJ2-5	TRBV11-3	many	CASSTLAGQETQYF	TGTGCCAGCAGCACCCTAGCGGGACAAGAGACCCAGTACTTC
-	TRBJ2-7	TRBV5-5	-	CASSLGLIIEQYF	TGTGCCAGCAGCTTGGGGCTAATCATCGAGCAGTACTTC
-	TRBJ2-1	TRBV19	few	CASSIGGSFYNEQFF	TGTGCCAGTAGTATAGGGGGATCTTTTTACAATGAGCAGTTCTTC
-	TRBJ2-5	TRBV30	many	CAWSRSRAYQETQYF	TGTGCCTGGAGTAGGAGCAGGGCGTACCAAGAGACCCAGTACTTC
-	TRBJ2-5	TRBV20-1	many	CSAKIGYGGPQETQYF	TGCAGTGCTAAAATAGGTTATGGGGGGCCCCAAGAGACCCAGTACTTC
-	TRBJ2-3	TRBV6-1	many	CASTEPSTDTQYF	TGTGCCAGCACGGAACCTAGCACAGATACGCAGTATTTT
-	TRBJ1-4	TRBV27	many	CASSFGGPGEKLFF	TGTGCCAGCAGTTTCGGGGGCCCGGGTGAAAAACTGTTTTTT
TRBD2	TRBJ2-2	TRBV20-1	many	CSAAGGRVETGELFF	TGCAGTGCTGCGGGGGGGAGGGTCGAAACCGGGGAGCTGTTTTTT
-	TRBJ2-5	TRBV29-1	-	CSVLRGRVAETQYF	TGCAGCGTCTTGAGGGGCAGGGTGGCGGAGACCCAGTACTTC
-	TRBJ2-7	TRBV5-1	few	CASSFLVRTSEQYF	TGCGCCAGCAGCTTTCTTGTAAGGACGTCGGAGCAGTACTTC
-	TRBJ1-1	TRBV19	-	CASTTPTVNTEAFF	TGTGCCAGTACCACTCCGACAGTGAACACTGAAGCTTTCTTT
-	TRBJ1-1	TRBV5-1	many	CASSLASMNTEAFF	TGCGCCAGCAGCTTGGCCAGTATGAACACTGAAGCTTTCTTT
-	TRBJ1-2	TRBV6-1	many	CASSYGMHGYTF	TGTGCCAGCAGTTATGGGATGCATGGCTACACCTTC
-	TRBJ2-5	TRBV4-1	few	CASSQNPRGGQETQYF	TGCGCCAGCAGCCAGAACCCCCGTGGGGGCCAAGAGACCCAGTACTTC
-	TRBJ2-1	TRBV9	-	CASSVALRTHSYNEQFF	TGTGCCAGCAGCGTAGCTCTGCGGACACATTCCTACAATGAGCAGTTCTTC
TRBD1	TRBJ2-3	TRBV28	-	CASRTGGTGTSAQYF	TGTGCCAGCAGGACAGGGGGCACGGGGACTAGTGCGCAGTATTTT
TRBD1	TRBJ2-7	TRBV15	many	CATSGGQGWEQYF	TGTGCCACCAGCGGCGGACAGGGTTGGGAGCAGTACTTC
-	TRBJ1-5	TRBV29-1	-	CSVGAQPYQPQHF	TGCAGCGTTGGGGCTCAACCCTATCAGCCCCAGCATTTT
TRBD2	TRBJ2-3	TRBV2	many	CASSSGLVDPDTQYF	TGTGCCAGCAGCTCGGGACTAGTGGACCCGGATACGCAGTATTTT
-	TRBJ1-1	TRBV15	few	CATSRDYTENTEAFF	TGTGCCACCAGCAGGGACTATACTGAGAACACTGAAGCTTTCTTT
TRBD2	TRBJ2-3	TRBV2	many	CASKASGSADTQYF	TGTGCCAGCAAGGCTAGCGGGAGCGCAGATACGCAGTATTTT
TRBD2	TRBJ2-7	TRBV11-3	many	CASSLVLSGGSYEQYF	TGTGCCAGCAGCTTAGTCCTCAGCGGGGGATCCTACGAGCAGTACTTC
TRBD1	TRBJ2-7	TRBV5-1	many	CASNDRAYGSYEQYF	TGCGCCAGTAACGACAGGGCCTATGGCTCCTACGAGCAGTACTTC
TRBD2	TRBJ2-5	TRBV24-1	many	CATSDLGLGPGETQYF	TGTGCCACCAGTGATTTGGGACTAGGGCCAGGGGAGACCCAGTACTTC
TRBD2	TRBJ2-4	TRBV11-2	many	CASSSLAGGNIQYF	TGTGCCAGCAGCTCTCTAGCGGGAGGAAACATTCAGTACTTC
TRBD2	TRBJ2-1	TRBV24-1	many	CATSDFNWREGLNEQFF	TGTGCCACCAGTGATTTTAATTGGCGGGAGGGCCTCAATGAGCAGTTCTTC
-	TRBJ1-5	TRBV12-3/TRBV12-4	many	CASSAQGTRQPQHF	TGTGCCAGCAGTGCCCAGGGGACTCGGCAGCCCCAGCATTTT
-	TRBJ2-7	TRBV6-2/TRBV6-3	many	CAIGAGFLRIYEQYF	TGTGCCATCGGGGCAGGCTTCTTAAGAATCTACGAGCAGTACTTC
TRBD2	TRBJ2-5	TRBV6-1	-	CASSLTSGRAGQYF	TGTGCCAGCAGTCTCACTAGCGGGAGGGCCGGACAGTACTTC
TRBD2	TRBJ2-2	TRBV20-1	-	CSAISGRSHTGELFF	TGCAGTGCAATTAGCGGGAGGTCGCACACCGGGGAGCTGTTTTTT
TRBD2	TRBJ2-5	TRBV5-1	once	CASSLEASGALDF	TGCGCCAGCAGCTTGGAGGCTAGCGGGGCCCTGGACTTC
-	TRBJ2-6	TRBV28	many	CASSLGGSGANVLTF	TGTGCCAGCAGTCTAGGGGGATCTGGGGCCAACGTCCTGACTTTC
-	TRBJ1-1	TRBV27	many	CASSPRMLNTEAFF	TGTGCCAGCAGTCCCCGTATGCTAAACACTGAAGCTTTCTTT
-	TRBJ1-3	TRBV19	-	CASSISLQASGNTIYF	TGTGCCAGTAGTATATCCCTCCAAGCCTCTGGAAACACCATATATTTT